Here is one T cell receptor beta chain with its context. Antigen: not known. PCR primers comprised 60 Vbeta and 13 Jbeta primers. Generated by immunoSEQ multiplex PCR, the TCRdb table keeps only in-frame clones and is missing some. The data show under 200,000 clones, 80% to 85% seen once. This entry comes from a study of cytomegalovirus exposure and HLA in healthy donors. Study information: In an earlier analysis, around 120 million unique TCR beta sequences were found from some 200 million T cells. The early release's HLA-typed donors yielded some 85 million unique TCRs. General study findings and limits: The likely origin of a cluster of highly shared sequence variants was a sequencing artifact.

V lost 4 bases and J lost 6, with 9 bases in between. The CDR3 extends over 12 amino acids. Germline CDR1 MNHNS, CDR2 SASEGT. J is TRBJ1-2 and V is TRBV6-1, with D perhaps matching TRBD1 (5 bases). The sequenced material came from PBMCs. The sequence derives from a boy aged 2 to 10 in good health and CMV-seronegative. The CDR3 DNA reads as TGTGCCAGCAGTGGACAGCCCGATGGCTACACCTTC. Protein sequence: CASSGQPDGYTF.